This T cell receptor (beta chain) came from a study of cytomegalovirus exposure and HLA in healthy donors. Study-level results: A few chains tied to CMV proved CMV antigen-specific in vitro. Highly shared variants forming one cluster were likely a sequencing artifact. An analysis that came later showed most CMV-associated TCR beta chains appearing HLA-restricted. Researchers reported in a later analysis that a missense DCLRE1C variant was tied to TCR beta V- and J-gene trimming.

The PCR contained 60 Vbeta and 13 Jbeta primers. The assay was immunoSEQ multiplex PCR, and TCRdb's table has in-frame clones only and misses some. The table has more than 150,000 clones, more than 70% seen once. Trimming took 0 bases from V and 3 from J, leaving 12 bases between them. The CDR3 length is 16 residues. Germline V gives CDR1 MNHNY, CDR2 SVGAGI (reference sequence). Comment on this clone: What it binds is unknown.

Sequencing used PBMCs. The clonotype originates from a woman aged 40 to 50 in good health and CMV-seropositive. J is TRBJ1-3 and V is TRBV6-6; D is ambiguous. DNA for the CDR3: TGTGCCAGCAGTTACTCGGCAGTTTATTTTGGAAACACCATATATTTT. It is translated as CASSYSAVYFGNTIYF.